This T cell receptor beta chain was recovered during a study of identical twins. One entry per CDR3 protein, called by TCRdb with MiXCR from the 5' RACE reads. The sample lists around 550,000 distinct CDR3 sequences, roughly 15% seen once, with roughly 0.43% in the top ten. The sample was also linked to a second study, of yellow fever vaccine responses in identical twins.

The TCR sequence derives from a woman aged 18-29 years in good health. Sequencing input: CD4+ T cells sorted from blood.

CDR3 sequence: CASSSRTGKLSVSGANVLTF. CDR3 DNA: TGTGCCAGCAGTTCTCGGACAGGGAAGCTCTCAGTCTCTGGGGCCAACGTCCTGACTTTC. V gene TRBV6-2 or TRBV6-3 combines with J gene TRBJ2-6; TRBD1 matches 8 bases. There are 20 residues in the CDR3. The V and J ends lost 4 bases and 0 bases, in that order; junction bases with no gene match: 14. The germline gives CDR1 MNHEY, CDR2 SVGEGT.